The 26 T cell receptor beta chains given below trace back to one sample, sequenced in a study of blood T cell repertoires in COVID-19 (dated by TCRdb to about 2020). Receptor libraries were prepared by the immunoSEQ multiplex PCR assay. TCRdb holds this immuneACCESS table with in-frame rearrangements only. Some clones are missing; in checked studies, unresolved V genes explain under half, and the rest has no known cause. For this sample there are over 250,000 clones; about nine tenths appear just once. The top ten clonotypes cover 2.2% of the sample. The material sequenced was peripheral blood. The source of these receptors is a man aged 50 to 60 with acute or convalescent COVID-19.

The chain carries TRBV19 and TRBJ1-2; no clear D gene. The V gene lost 4 bases and the J gene lost 4 bases, with 13 bases spanning the gap. There are 14 residues in the CDR3. CDR1 is LNHDA and CDR2 is SQIVND in the germline V gene (reference sequence). The CDR3 DNA reads as TGTGCCAGTAGTAGCTCTCCCCGGTCCTATGGCTACACCTTC. Residues: CASSSSPRSYGYTF.

The chain recombines TRBV7-3 with TRBJ2-1, with a tentative D call TRBD2 (5 bases). Germline V gene sequence: CDR1 SGHTA, CDR2 FQGTGA. The V end lost 5 bases, the J end lost 8 bases, and 13 bases lay between the germline ends. CDR3 length: 13 amino acids. Here the CDR3 DNA reads TGTGCCAGCAGCGCCACGGGGAGTGATGAGCAGTTCTTC. Its protein product is CASSATGSDEQFF.

V is TRBV11-2 and J is TRBJ2-7; D possibly corresponds to TRBD1 (7 bases). CDR1 SGHAT and CDR2 FQNNGV come from the germline V gene. This CDR3 has 15 residues. Trimming removed 5 bases at V and 0 bases at J, with 14 bases between. CDR3 nucleotides: TGTGCCAGCAGCCAGGGGGGAGGACTCTCCTACGAGCAGTACTTC. The encoded protein is CASSQGGGLSYEQYF.

This clone has more than one count but fewer than ten. This chain joins TRBV19 and TRBJ1-2, with 8 bases that match TRBD1. Germline V gene data show CDR1 as LNHDA and CDR2 as SQIVND (reference sequence). The CDR3 is 17 amino acids. V lost 6 bases and J lost 0; bases outside the gene matches: 12. The CDR3 DNA reads TGTGCCAGTAGCACTCCCCTCGGACAGGGCTCTAACTATGGCTACACCTTC. Protein: CASSTPLGQGSNYGYTF.

The chain combines TRBV5-1 with TRBJ2-1, with a tentative D call TRBD1 (6 bases). The CDR3 is 15 amino acids. V lost 2 bases to trimming and J lost 7 bases, with 16 bases between them. Germline CDR1 reads SGHRS; CDR2 reads YFSETQ. CDR3 residues: CASSLTPQGTNEQFF. The CDR3 coding sequence is TGCGCCAGCAGCTTAACCCCACAGGGAACGAATGAGCAGTTCTTC.

The J gene is TRBJ1-4, the V gene TRBV14; D is undetermined. This CDR3 is built from 12 residues. From germline, CDR1 is SGHDN and CDR2 FVKESK. V dropped 0 bases and J dropped 9 bases, with 5 bases sitting between them. CDR3 in amino acids: CASSQDRQKLFF. CDR3 DNA: TGTGCCAGCAGCCAAGATCGTCAAAAACTGTTTTTT.

The CDR3 DNA is TGTGCCAGCAGCCACGGACTAGCGGGGGGCAATGAGCAGTTCTTC. The encoded protein is CASSHGLAGGNEQFF. This chain uses TRBV27 with TRBJ2-1; 14 positions agree with TRBD2. The CDR3 length is 15 residues. Germline V lookup: CDR1 MNHEY, CDR2 SMNVEV (reference sequence). V lost 6 bases to trimming and J lost 6 bases; unmatched junction nucleotides: 4.

The chain joins TRBV7-9 to TRBJ2-2, with 9 nucleotides matching TRBD1. The V segment lost 5 bases and the J segment 3 bases; nucleotides outside the gene matches: 7. The CDR3 consists of 16 residues. Germline values: CDR1 SEHNR, CDR2 FQNEAQ (reference sequence). The CDR3 DNA is TGTGCCAGCAGCCCCCGGGACAGGGCCTACACCGGGGAGCTGTTTTTT. Its protein is CASSPRDRAYTGELFF.

J is TRBJ1-2 and V is TRBV29-1; D is perhaps TRBD1 (5 bases). V dropped 6 bases and J dropped 7 bases, with 15 bases sitting between them. The CDR3 covers 12 residues. The germline V gene has CDR1 SQVTM and CDR2 ANQGSEA. For the CDR3, the DNA is TGCAGCGTCATGACAGAAATTATTGGCTACACCTTC. It yields the protein CSVMTEIIGYTF.

V usage is TRBV5-6 and J usage is TRBJ2-5; D is ambiguous. The CDR3 runs to 14 residues. Trimming shortened V by 0 bases and J by 5 bases, and 11 bases separated the two germline ends. Germline CDR1 SGHDT, CDR2 YYEEEE. The CDR3 protein is CASSLGLRGETQYF. CDR3 bases: TGTGCCAGCAGCTTGGGACTCCGTGGGGAGACCCAGTACTTC. Drawing the rest from reference TRBV5-6 and TRBJ2-5, the complete variable domain is DAGVTQSPTHLIKTRGQQVTLRCSPKSGHDTVSWYQQALGQGPQFIFQYYEEEERQRGNFPDRFSGHQFPNYSSELNVNALLLGDSALYLCASSLGLRGETQYFGPGTRLLVL.

The chain employs TRBV5-1 and TRBJ1-1; D is perhaps TRBD1 (5 bases). Trimming stripped 2 bases from V and 3 bases from J, with 14 bases between. The length of the CDR3 is 15 residues. The germline CDR1 and CDR2 sequences are SGHRS and YFSETQ. This chain's CDR3 is CASSLVGGGDTEAFF. The CDR3 DNA follows: TGCGCCAGCAGCTTAGTTGGCGGGGGGGACACTGAAGCTTTCTTT.

This clone was picked up a small number of times. The chain has TRBV7-2 and TRBJ1-1; 7 nucleotides align to TRBD1. V trimming: 5 bases; J trimming: 0 bases; junction bases outside the gene matches: 6. The CDR3 covers 15 residues. The germline gives CDR1 SGHTA, CDR2 FQGNSA. CDR3 sequence (DNA): TGTGCCAGCAGCCCCCCGGACAGGCTGAACACTGAAGCTTTCTTT. Translation: CASSPPDRLNTEAFF.

A single count supports this clone. The chain employs TRBV3-1 (or the pseudogene TRBV3-2) and TRBJ2-7, with a tentative D call TRBD2 (5 bases). The germline CDR1 and CDR2 sequences are LGHDT and YNNKEL (reference sequence). The V gene lost 3 bases and the J gene lost 4 bases, with 10 bases spanning the gap. The CDR3 has 13 amino acids. CDR3 residues: CASSHTRDYEQYF. CDR3 in DNA: TGTGCCAGCAGCCATACACGGGATTACGAGCAGTACTTC.

This clone has only one observation. The chain combines TRBV18 with TRBJ2-7; 9 bases agree with TRBD1. Germline trimming cut 5 bases from V and 2 bases from J; bases unmatched to any gene: 7. This CDR3 comprises 15 residues. CDR1 is KGHSH, CDR2 LQKENI, per germline. The CDR3 loop reads CASSGTGTGTYEQYF. CDR3 DNA sequence: TGTGCCAGCTCAGGAACCGGGACAGGGACCTACGAGCAGTACTTC.

This chain connects TRBV9 to TRBJ1-1; D not certain. Trimming pared 0 bases from V and 2 bases from J, leaving 5 bases between. Germline values: CDR1 SGDLS, CDR2 YYNGEE. The CDR3 contains 13 residues. CDR3 in DNA: TGTGCCAGCAGCGTAGATAGCAACACTGAAGCTTTCTTT. Translated: CASSVDSNTEAFF.

V usage is TRBV5-4 and J usage is TRBJ1-1; unclear D gene. The V and J ends lost 0 bases and 5 bases respectively, with 8 bases between them. From germline, CDR1 is SGHNT and CDR2 YYREEE (reference sequence). This CDR3 region has 13 residues. CDR3: CASSLAERTEAFF. DNA for the CDR3: TGTGCCAGCAGCTTGGCGGAGAGGACTGAAGCTTTCTTT.

CDR3 sequence reads: CASSSSSATNEKLFF. CDR3 in DNA: TGCGCCAGCAGCTCCTCGTCGGCAACTAATGAAAAACTGTTTTTT. The genes are TRBV5-1 and TRBJ1-4; no firm D call. V was clipped by 3 bases and J by 0 bases, with 9 bases between them. Germline-derived CDR1 and CDR2 are SGHRS and YFSETQ. This CDR3 has 15 amino acids.

Concerning this clone itself: Lacking the conserved final phenylalanine or tryptophan, this CDR3 likely reflects a read error. It is unclear where the CDR3 begins or ends on the DNA, so no DNA is shown, and the CDR3 is as TCRdb lists it. This chain joins TRBV10-1 and TRBJ1-1; the D segment call TRBD1 is taken from the table without a DNA check. CDR1 is WNHNN, CDR2 SYGVQD, per germline (reference sequence). The CDR3 comprises 8 residues, both ends counted. The CDR3 reads CASGKTVS.

The chain has TRBV3-1 (or the pseudogene TRBV3-2) and TRBJ1-5; D remains unclear. This CDR3 has 14 amino acids. Trimming pared 0 bases from V and 10 bases from J, leaving 13 bases between. Germline V lookup: CDR1 LGHDT, CDR2 YNNKEL (reference sequence). CDR3 sequence reads: CASSQERGGGPQHF. The CDR3 DNA reads TGTGCCAGCAGCCAAGAGCGTGGCGGAGGTCCCCAGCATTTT.

The chain combines TRBV30 with TRBJ1-6; D unresolved. CDR1 is GTSNPN and CDR2 is SVGIG in the germline V gene (reference sequence). Trimming removed 5 bases at V and 0 bases at J, with 11 bases between. CDR3 length: 15 amino acids. The CDR3 sequence: CAWSSASSYNSPLHF. The CDR3, as DNA: TGTGCCTGGTCCAGCGCTAGCTCCTATAATTCACCCCTCCACTTT.

V usage is TRBV7-9 and J usage is TRBJ2-2; no reliable D call. There are 14 residues in the CDR3. Looked up from germline, CDR1 is SEHNR and CDR2 is FQNEAQ (reference sequence). V was trimmed by 2 bases and J by 5 bases, leaving 9 bases between them. The CDR3 sequence is CASSLIVETGELFF. CDR3 coding DNA: TGTGCCAGCAGCTTAATCGTCGAGACCGGGGAGCTGTTTTTT.

The chain links TRBV9 to TRBJ2-5; 12 bases map to TRBD2. Germline CDR1 and CDR2: SGDLS and YYNGEE. The CDR3 runs 15 residues. Germline trimming cut 2 bases from V and 2 bases from J; bases unmatched to any gene: 1. The CDR3 sequence: CASSVLAGGQETQYF. CDR3 coding DNA: TGTGCCAGCAGCGTCCTAGCGGGGGGGCAAGAGACCCAGTACTTC. Full variable domain (remainder filled in from reference TRBV9 and TRBJ2-5): DSGVTQTPKHLITATGQRVTLRCSPRSGDLSVYWYQQSLDQGLQFLIQYYNGEERAKGNILERFSAQQFPDLHSELNLSSLELGDSALYFCASSVLAGGQETQYFGPGTRLLVL.

For the CDR3, the DNA is TGTGCCAGCAGCTCGGGGGGGGGCACAGATACGCAGTATTTT. Its protein is CASSSGGGTDTQYF. The genes are TRBV5-4 and TRBJ2-3; TRBD2 aligns across 8 bases. Per the germline V gene, CDR1 is SGHNT and CDR2 is YYREEE (reference sequence). This CDR3 contains 14 residues. The J segment lost 1 base and the V segment lost 3 bases, leaving 1 base of the junction unmatched.

The chain couples TRBV18 to TRBJ1-1; 9 nucleotides line up with TRBD1. The CDR3 extends over 14 amino acids. V shed 2 bases and J 7 bases; nucleotides not matched to a gene: 5. The germline CDR1 and CDR2 sequences are KGHSH and LQKENI. The DNA for the CDR3 is TGTGCCAGCTCACCAGGGACAGGGATCGGTGAAGCTTTCTTT. It is translated as CASSPGTGIGEAFF.

The chain is built from TRBV7-9 and TRBJ2-5; 11 nucleotides match TRBD1. J lost 0 bases, V lost 4 bases, and 1 base had no gene match. This CDR3 contains 15 residues. Germline CDR1 SEHNR, CDR2 FQNEAQ (reference sequence). CDR3 region: CASSSGQGDQETQYF. In nucleotides, the CDR3 is TGTGCCAGCAGCTCGGGACAGGGGGACCAAGAGACCCAGTACTTC.

This chain joins TRBV29-1 and TRBJ1-2; TRBD1 is a possible D gene (5 bases). Trimming stripped 6 bases from V and 7 bases from J, with 15 bases between. The CDR3 sequence is 12 residues long. From germline, CDR1 is SQVTM and CDR2 ANQGSEA. CDR3 in DNA: TGCAGCGTGGGCCTAGGCGGGGGTGGCTACACCTTC. Translation: CSVGLGGGGYTF.